Below, one TCR beta chain is given with its context. Two negative PCRs, clearance, or symptom resolution had been documented for recovered Cohort 3 donors. This sample is part of a study of blood T cell repertoires in COVID-19. About the research overall: Sites across the United States, Italy and Spain contributed samples from acute and convalescent COVID-19.

Original handling: Amplified reference gene primers provided the basis for estimating nucleated cell counts. Sequencing was performed with immunoSEQ multiplex PCR; in TCRdb, only in-frame clones are kept and a portion is missing. V, J and clone size are those of that table, while D and trimming were read from the DNA. Of about 300,000 clones in the sample, 87% were seen once. This CDR3 is built from 12 residues. With 6 bases clipped from V and 9 bases from J, the junction kept 5 bases outside the gene matches. Germline CDR1 MNHEY, CDR2 SVGAGI. The V gene is TRBV6-5, the J gene TRBJ1-3, with 7 bases fitting TRBD1. This sequence originates from a woman between 25 and 40 years old who had recovered from COVID-19. Sequenced sample: PBMCs or T cells enriched from blood (not recorded which). CDR3 sequence (DNA): TGTGCCAGCAGCGAGACAGGGCCCACCATATATTTT. Amino acids: CASSETGPTIYF.